This section outlines one T cell receptor (beta chain) sequence together with its context. The sample is drawn from a study of blood T cell repertoires in COVID-19. Looking at the study overall: The cDNA or gDNA used as material had been derived from T cells, B-cell-depleted T cells, or PBMCs.

Germline V gene sequence: CDR1 SEHNR, CDR2 FQNEAQ (reference sequence). This CDR3 comprises 15 residues. V was clipped by 2 bases and J by 7 bases, with 17 bases between them. Authors' methods: Amplification of reference gene primers was used by the study to estimate nucleated cell counts. TCRdb keeps only in-frame clones here, not all; method: immunoSEQ multiplex PCR. The V and J calls and the clone size are those of that table, but D and trimming were determined from the DNA. The sample contains 72,000 or so clones, more than 75% of which appear only once. This clonotype was obtained from a woman aged 55-70 years with acute or convalescent COVID-19. The chain is built from TRBV7-9 and TRBJ1-1; D is undetermined. The sample comprised peripheral blood. The CDR3 region has the DNA TGTGCCAGCAGCTTAAAGCGGGCCGTGGGCCTTGAAGCTTTCTTT. This translates into CASSLKRAVGLEAFF.